Sequencing of this TCR beta chain was carried out in a study of shared clonotypes between healthy human individuals. A word on this clone: The same CDR3 is also encoded by other DNA sequences in this sample.

Only CD45RO-negative cells positively selected for CCR7 counted as naive CD8 cells, so terminally differentiated effector memory CD45RA+ cells were excluded. Some clones are missing from TCRdb's copy, which holds only in-frame ones; the method was immunoSEQ multiplex PCR. This table holds about 2.1 million clones, just over 90% found once. CDR1 and CDR2 from the germline V gene are MNHEY and SMNVEV (reference sequence). This CDR3 has 15 residues. With 6 bases clipped from V and 5 bases from J, the junction kept 7 bases outside the gene matches. The TCR comes from a man aged 18 to 30 in good health. Some clones in this sample may be carry-over from other donors' samples. The sequenced sample was naive CD8+ T cells from PBMCs. This rearrangement joins TRBV27 to TRBJ2-7, with 13 bases aligning to TRBD2. The CDR3 sequence is CASSQLAGGPDEQYF. The CDR3 DNA follows: TGTGCCAGCAGCCAACTAGCGGGAGGGCCCGACGAGCAGTACTTC.